This TCR beta chain was captured by sequencing in a study of T cell responses to AZD1222 COVID-19 vaccine. The V gene's germline CDR1 is SGHNT and CDR2 YYREEE (reference sequence). The V end lost 4 bases, the J end lost 5 bases, and 15 bases lay between the germline ends. CDR3 length: 14 residues. Overall study findings and caveats: Two AZD1222 administrations were followed by greater Spike-specific TCR breadth and depth. Only a handful of AZD1222 recipients, six or seven in all, had baseline seropositivity. Among vaccine-associated CD4 TCRs, coverage spanned spike, with dominance at 160-218 and 743-854.

Some clones are missing from TCRdb's copy, which holds only in-frame ones; the method was immunoSEQ multiplex PCR. The table includes about 110,000 clones, roughly 87% detected once. For this clone: Its target is not known.

This specimen consisted of peripheral blood, obtained on day 0 of MenACWY control vaccination. The rearrangement links TRBV5-4 to TRBJ1-1; possibly TRBD1 for D (5 bases). This sequence was found in an adult in good health. The CDR3 loop is CASSKPREATEAFF. The CDR3 DNA reads TGTGCCAGCAGCAAACCCAGGGAAGCGACTGAAGCTTTCTTT.